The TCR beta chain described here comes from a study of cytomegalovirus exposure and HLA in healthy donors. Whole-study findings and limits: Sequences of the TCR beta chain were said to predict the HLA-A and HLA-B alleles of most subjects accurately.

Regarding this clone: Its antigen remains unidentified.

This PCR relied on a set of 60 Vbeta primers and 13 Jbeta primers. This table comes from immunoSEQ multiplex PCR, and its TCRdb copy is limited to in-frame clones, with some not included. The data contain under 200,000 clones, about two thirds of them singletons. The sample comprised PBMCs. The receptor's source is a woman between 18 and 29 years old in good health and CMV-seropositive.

CDR3 sequence reads: CASSLVRYSGNTIYF. The CDR3 DNA follows: TGTGCCAGCAGCTTGGTACGGTACTCTGGAAACACCATATATTTT. The chain carries TRBV5-8 and TRBJ1-3; D call uncertain. V lost 0 bases and J 0 bases, leaving 7 bases between the germline ends. The CDR3 runs 15 residues. Germline values: CDR1 SGHTS, CDR2 YDEGEE.